This TCR beta chain was recovered during a study of Ad26.COV2.S vaccination and SARS-CoV-2 variants. Study context: Dosing was one shot or two shots 56 days apart. Study-level points and caveats: Substantial breadth in spike-specific CD8+ and CD4+ T cell responses was reportedly seen after vaccination. Placebo recipients and vaccine recipients were similar in non-spike TCR breadth.

Profiled with immunoSEQ multiplex PCR; TCRdb holds only in-frame clones, not every one. The table has some 640,000 clones, 80% to 90% seen once; the top ten hold over 1.3%. As for treatment: around 19 received Ad26.COV2.S at low or high dose, single or two shots; 5 received placebo; per-sample allocation not given. Following the first vaccine or placebo injection, samples were taken on day 63. Notes on this clone: What it binds is not known. This specimen includes other DNA sequences encoding the same CDR3.

Sequenced material: peripheral blood, taken in a trial of Ad26.COV2.S vaccine versus placebo. This receptor was obtained from a person between 18 and 65 years old who received the Ad26.COV2.S COVID-19 vaccine or a placebo.

The CDR3 region is CASSLAGETQYF. CDR3 bases: TGTGCCAGCAGCTTGGCCGGTGAGACCCAGTACTTC. The chain couples TRBV5-6 to TRBJ2-5; no reliable D call. Germline V lookup: CDR1 SGHDT, CDR2 YYEEEE. This CDR3 has 12 amino acids. V was shortened by 0 bases and J by 5 bases, with 5 bases between the two germline ends.